This T cell receptor beta chain is from a study of T cells in Graves' hyperthyroidism and ophthalmopathy. This clonotype was counted ten times or more. No antigen is known for it. The CDR3 runs 14 residues. Germline CDR1 and CDR2: SNHLY and FYNNEI. The V and J ends lost 6 bases and 0 bases, in that order; junction bases with no gene match: 3. Study-wide results and limits: A 13 V-J model separated ophthalmopathy from stable hyperthyroidism.

Amplification of TCR beta CDR3 regions used RNA as the template. The HTBI primer set drove a first-round RT-PCR of the TCR CDR3. TCRdb reprocessed the multiplex PCR reads with MiXCR, giving one entry per CDR3 protein. The sample contains hundreds of thousands of distinct CDR3 sequences, around 15% of which appear only once. 10 ml of fresh peripheral blood supplied the PBMCs. This receptor was taken from a woman aged 50 to 60 with Graves' ophthalmopathy. V gene TRBV2 combines with J gene TRBJ1-1, with TRBD1 matching 8 bases. Specimen: blood. CDR3 bases: TGTGCCAGCAGACCGGGACAGGTGAACACTGAAGCTTTCTTT. It is translated as CASRPGQVNTEAFF.